The present T cell receptor (beta chain) was sequenced within a study of OX40 agonist ivuxolimab in advanced cancers. The CDR3 has 12 residues. Looked up from germline, CDR1 is SGHNT and CDR2 is YENEEA. TCRdb keeps only in-frame clones here, not all; method: immunoSEQ multiplex PCR. The data hold more than 80,000 clones, with around 88% observed a single time. The sample was CD4+ or CD8+ T cells sorted from blood, taken in a trial of the OX40 agonist ivuxolimab. The receptor was derived from an adult with an advanced solid tumor such as melanoma, head and neck, liver or kidney cancer. The chain recombines TRBV11-3 with TRBJ2-7; the D gene is possibly TRBD2 (7 bases). The CDR3 spells CDPTGGRTEQYF. The CDR3 DNA is TGTGACCCGACGGGGGGCAGAACCGAGCAGTACTTC.